What follows describes a single T cell receptor (beta chain). What it binds is unknown. Regarding treatment: oral pan-JAK inhibitor, 5-10 mg twice daily. Lesional scalp punch biopsies and peripheral blood came from alopecia areata patients. The data derive from a study of CD8+ T cells in alopecia areata. In the study overall: For treated patients, severity scores reflected the percentage of scalp area affected. Study-wide results and limits: Lesional scalp, especially alopecia totalis/universalis, showed higher clonality than normal scalp. Scalp clonality, together with expanded CD8+ clones among the top 100, fell significantly with tofacitinib.

Trimming left V 2 bases short and J 1 base short, with 17 bases between. CDR3 size: 17 residues. Germline V gene data show CDR1 as MNHEY and CDR2 as SMNVEV (reference sequence). The sequencing template was cDNA reverse transcribed from extracted RNA. Sequencing was performed with immunoSEQ multiplex PCR; in TCRdb, only in-frame clones are kept and a portion is missing. The sample yields fewer than 250,000 clones, 50% to 60% seen once. The source was CD4+ T cells sorted from blood, collected at week 4, from a patient treated with tofacitinib. The chain has TRBV27 and TRBJ1-1, with D maybe TRBD1 (5 bases). The receptor was isolated from a human donor with alopecia areata. The CDR3 DNA follows: TGTGCCAGCAGTTTAGGGGGATTTGGACCTCGGAACACTGAAGCTTTCTTT. Protein product: CASSLGGFGPRNTEAFF.